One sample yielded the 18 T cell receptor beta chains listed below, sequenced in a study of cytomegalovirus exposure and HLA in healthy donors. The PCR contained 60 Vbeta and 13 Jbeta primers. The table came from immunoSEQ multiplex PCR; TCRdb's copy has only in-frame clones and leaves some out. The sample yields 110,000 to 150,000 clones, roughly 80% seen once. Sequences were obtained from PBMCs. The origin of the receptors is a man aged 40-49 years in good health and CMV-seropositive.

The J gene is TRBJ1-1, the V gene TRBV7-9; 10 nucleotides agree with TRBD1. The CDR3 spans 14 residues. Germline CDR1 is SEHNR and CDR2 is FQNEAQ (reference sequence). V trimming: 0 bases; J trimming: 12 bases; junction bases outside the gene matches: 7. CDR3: CASSLAEGTGETFF. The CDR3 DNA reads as TGTGCCAGCAGCTTAGCGGAGGGGACAGGGGAAACTTTCTTT.

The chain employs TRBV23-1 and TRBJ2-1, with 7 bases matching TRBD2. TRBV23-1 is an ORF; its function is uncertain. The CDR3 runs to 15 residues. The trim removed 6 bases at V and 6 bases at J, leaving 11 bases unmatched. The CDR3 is CASRRAGRGFNEQFF. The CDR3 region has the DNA TGCGCCAGCAGACGTGCGGGGCGGGGGTTCAATGAGCAGTTCTTC.

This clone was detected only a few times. CDR3 DNA sequence: TGTGCCAGCAGCTTCTCCGGGTTAGATGGCTACACCTTC. This encodes CASSFSGLDGYTF. The rearrangement joins TRBV7-9 to TRBJ1-2; D is uncertain. V lost 3 bases and J lost 6, with 11 bases in between. This CDR3 has 13 residues. Germline V gene data show CDR1 as SEHNR and CDR2 as FQNEAQ (reference sequence).

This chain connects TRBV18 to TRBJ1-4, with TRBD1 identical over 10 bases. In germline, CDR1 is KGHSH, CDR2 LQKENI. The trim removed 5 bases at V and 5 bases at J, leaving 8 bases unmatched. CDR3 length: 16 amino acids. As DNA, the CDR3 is TGTGCCAGCTCATCGAAGCGGGGACAGGGGAATGAAAAACTGTTTTTT. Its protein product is CASSSKRGQGNEKLFF.

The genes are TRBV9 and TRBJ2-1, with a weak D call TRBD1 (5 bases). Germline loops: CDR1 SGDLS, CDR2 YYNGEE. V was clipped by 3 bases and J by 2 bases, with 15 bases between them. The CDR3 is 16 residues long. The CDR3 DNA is TGTGCCAGCAGCGCGAGCTCAGGGAATCCCTACAATGAGCAGTTCTTC. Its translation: CASSASSGNPYNEQFF.

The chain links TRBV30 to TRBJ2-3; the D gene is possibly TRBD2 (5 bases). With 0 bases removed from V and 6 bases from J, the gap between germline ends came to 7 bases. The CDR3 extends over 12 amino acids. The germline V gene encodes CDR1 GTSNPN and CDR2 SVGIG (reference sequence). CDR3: CAWSVASDTQYF. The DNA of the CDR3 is TGTGCCTGGAGTGTGGCTAGCGATACGCAGTATTTT. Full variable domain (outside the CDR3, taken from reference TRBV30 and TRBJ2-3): SQTIHQWPATLVQPVGSPLSLECTVEGTSNPNLYWYRQAAGRGLQLLFYSVGIGQISSEVPQNLSASRPQDRQFILSSKKLLLSDSGFYLCAWSVASDTQYFGPGTRLTVL.

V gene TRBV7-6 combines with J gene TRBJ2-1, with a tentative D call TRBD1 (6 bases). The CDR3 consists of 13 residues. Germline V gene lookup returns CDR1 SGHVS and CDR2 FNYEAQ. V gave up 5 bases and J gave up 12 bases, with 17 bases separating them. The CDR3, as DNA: TGTGCCAGCAGCATAAATCAGGGGTTAGGGCAGTTCTTC. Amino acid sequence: CASSINQGLGQFF.

CDR3 region: CASSLTVPGQGIYEQYF. The CDR3 coding sequence is TGCGCCAGCAGCCTAACCGTCCCGGGACAGGGGATCTACGAGCAGTACTTC. The chain has TRBV4-1 and TRBJ2-7; 10 nucleotides line up with TRBD1. Germline assignment: CDR1 MGHRA and CDR2 YSYEKL. The V and J ends lost 4 bases and 3 bases, in that order; junction bases with no gene match: 12. The CDR3 runs to 17 residues.

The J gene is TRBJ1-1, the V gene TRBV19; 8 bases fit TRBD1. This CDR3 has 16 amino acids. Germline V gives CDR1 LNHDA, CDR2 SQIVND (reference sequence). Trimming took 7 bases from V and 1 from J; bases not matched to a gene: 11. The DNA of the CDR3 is TGTGCCAGTATCACCAGAGGGACAGGAACGAACACTGAAGCTTTCTTT. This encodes CASITRGTGTNTEAFF.

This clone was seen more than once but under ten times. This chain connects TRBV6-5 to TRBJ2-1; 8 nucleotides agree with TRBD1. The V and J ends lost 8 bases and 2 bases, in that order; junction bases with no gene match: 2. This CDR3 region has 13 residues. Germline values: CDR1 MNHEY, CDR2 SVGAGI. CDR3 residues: CASLGQAYNEQFF. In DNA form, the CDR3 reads TGTGCCAGCCTGGGACAGGCCTACAATGAGCAGTTCTTC.

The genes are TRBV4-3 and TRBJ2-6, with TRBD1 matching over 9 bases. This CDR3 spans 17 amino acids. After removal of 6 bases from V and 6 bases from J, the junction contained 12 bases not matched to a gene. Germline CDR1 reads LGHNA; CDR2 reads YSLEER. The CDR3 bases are TGCGCCAGCAGACGAGGGACAGGGAAGTACGAGGCCAACGTCCTGACTTTC. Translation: CASRRGTGKYEANVLTF.

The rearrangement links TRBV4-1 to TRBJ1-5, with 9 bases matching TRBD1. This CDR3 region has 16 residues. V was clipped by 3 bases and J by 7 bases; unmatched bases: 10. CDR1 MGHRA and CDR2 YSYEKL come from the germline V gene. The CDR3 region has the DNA TGCGCCAGCAGCCAGCTAACAGGGGGCACAGAGCAGCCCCAGCATTTT. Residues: CASSQLTGGTEQPQHF.

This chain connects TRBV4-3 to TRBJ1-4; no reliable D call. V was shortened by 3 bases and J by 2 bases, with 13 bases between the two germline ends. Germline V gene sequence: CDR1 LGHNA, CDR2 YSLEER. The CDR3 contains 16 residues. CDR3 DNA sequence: TGCGCCAGCAGCCAGGGGAGGTCATGGACTAATGAAAAACTGTTTTTT. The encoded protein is CASSQGRSWTNEKLFF.

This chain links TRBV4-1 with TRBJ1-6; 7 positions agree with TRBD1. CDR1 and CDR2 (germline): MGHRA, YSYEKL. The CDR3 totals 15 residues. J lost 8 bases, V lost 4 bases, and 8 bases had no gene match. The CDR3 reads CASSRPGGLDSPLHF. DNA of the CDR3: TGCGCCAGCAGCCGGCCAGGGGGTCTTGATTCACCCCTCCACTTT.

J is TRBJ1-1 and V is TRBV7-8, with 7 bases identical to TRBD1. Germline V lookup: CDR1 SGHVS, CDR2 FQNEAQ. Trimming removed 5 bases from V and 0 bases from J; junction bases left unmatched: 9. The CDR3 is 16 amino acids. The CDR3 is CASSATGTVLNTEAFF. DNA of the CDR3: TGTGCCAGCAGCGCAACCGGGACAGTATTGAACACTGAAGCTTTCTTT.

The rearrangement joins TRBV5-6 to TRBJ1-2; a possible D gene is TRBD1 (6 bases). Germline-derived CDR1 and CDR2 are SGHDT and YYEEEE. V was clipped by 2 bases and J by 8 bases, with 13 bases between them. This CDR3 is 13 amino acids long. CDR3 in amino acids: CASSLVQGHGYTF. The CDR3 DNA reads TGTGCCAGCAGCTTAGTCCAGGGGCACGGCTACACCTTC.

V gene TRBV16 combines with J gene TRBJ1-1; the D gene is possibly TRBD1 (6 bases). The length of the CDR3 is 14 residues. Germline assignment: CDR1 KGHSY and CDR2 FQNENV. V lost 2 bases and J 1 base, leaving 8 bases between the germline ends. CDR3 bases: TGTGCCAGCAGCCAAAGGGGACAGAACACTGAAGCTTTCTTT. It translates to CASSQRGQNTEAFF.

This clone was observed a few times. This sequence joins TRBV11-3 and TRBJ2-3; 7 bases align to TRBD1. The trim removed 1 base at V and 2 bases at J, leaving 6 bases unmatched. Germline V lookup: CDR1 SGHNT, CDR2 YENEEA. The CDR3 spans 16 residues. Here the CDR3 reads CASSLGAGGFTDTQYF. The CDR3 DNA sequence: TGTGCCAGCAGCTTAGGCGCAGGGGGTTTCACAGATACGCAGTATTTT.